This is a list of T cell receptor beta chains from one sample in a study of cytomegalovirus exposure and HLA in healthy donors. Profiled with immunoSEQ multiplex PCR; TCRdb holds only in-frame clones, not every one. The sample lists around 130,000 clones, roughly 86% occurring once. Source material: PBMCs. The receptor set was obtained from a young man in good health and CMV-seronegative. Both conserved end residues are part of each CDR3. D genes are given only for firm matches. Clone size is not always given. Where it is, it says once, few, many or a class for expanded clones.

CASSLEGVSSYEQYF	TGTGCCAGCAGCTTAGAAGGGGTAAGCTCCTACGAGCAGTACTTC	-	-	15	TRBV7-2	TRBJ2-7
CASSPRTGRAQPQHF	TGTGCCAGCAGCCCCCGCACTGGGAGGGCTCAGCCCCAGCATTTT	-	-	15	TRBV7-2	TRBJ1-5
CASRAGPGRETQYF	TGTGCCAGCAGGGCCGGGCCGGGGAGAGAGACCCAGTACTTC	-	-	14	TRBV7-9	TRBJ2-5
CASSGIGAGSHGYTF	TGTGCCAGCAGTGGGATAGGGGCGGGATCACATGGCTACACCTTC	once	-	15	TRBV25-1	TRBJ1-2
CASSLAGQAKGTQYF	TGTGCCAGCAGCTTAGCTGGTCAGGCGAAAGGTACGCAGTATTTT	-	-	15	TRBV7-9	TRBJ2-3
CASSLNRDGAEKLFF	TGTGCCAGCAGCCTCAACAGGGACGGAGCTGAAAAACTGTTTTTT	-	-	15	TRBV7-9	TRBJ1-4
CASRVQGADTEAFF	TGTGCCAGCAGGGTACAGGGGGCGGACACTGAAGCTTTCTTT	-	TRBD1	14	TRBV6-6	TRBJ1-1
CASRPPAVPYEQYF	TGTGCCAGCAGGCCCCCCGCAGTACCCTACGAGCAGTACTTC	-	-	14	TRBV6-6	TRBJ2-7
CASSQDPGNQPQHF	TGCGCCAGCAGCCAAGATCCAGGGAATCAGCCCCAGCATTTT	few	-	14	TRBV4-1	TRBJ1-5
CASSLGLGIGKLAQETQYF	TGCGCCAGCAGCTTGGGACTCGGGATAGGAAAGCTGGCCCAAGAGACCCAGTACTTC	-	-	19	TRBV5-1	TRBJ2-5